This T cell receptor (beta chain) originates from a study of blood T cell repertoires in COVID-19. The CDR3 runs 13 residues. Germline values: CDR1 SGHAT, CDR2 FQNNGV. The junction had 5 bases not matched to a gene; V was cut back by 0 bases and J by 10 bases. Participants were aged about 18 to 90 years, lived in about 26 US areas, and enrolled virtually. What the recovered Cohort 3 donors had was two negative PCRs, clearance, or symptom resolution. The protocol was immunoSEQ multiplex PCR, while the TCRdb copy is restricted to in-frame clones and leaves out a portion. The repertoire holds approximately 200,000 clones, with roughly four fifths as singletons.

This TCR was recovered from a man aged 35 to 55 who had recovered from COVID-19. The V gene is TRBV11-2, the J gene TRBJ1-1; TRBD1 matches 7 bases. Material: PBMCs or T cells enriched from blood (not recorded which). CDR3 DNA: TGTGCCAGCAGCTTAGATTTGTACAGGGGAGCTTTCTTT. As protein: CASSLDLYRGAFF.